This T cell receptor beta chain appears in the sequencing data of a study of brain T cells in children with intractable seizures. Only in-frame clones appear in the TCRdb table, and some are missing; sequencing was by immunoSEQ multiplex PCR. The sample has 110,000 or so clones, under 95% seen once. There are 14 residues in the CDR3. The V gene lost 4 bases and the J gene lost 5 bases, with 14 bases spanning the gap. Source: peripheral blood, taken at surgery. The clonotype was recovered from a boy under three years old with hemimegalencephaly and intractable seizures. The rearrangement links TRBV23-1 to TRBJ1-2, with D perhaps matching TRBD1 (5 bases). TRBV23-1 is designated an ORF whose function remains uncertain. The CDR3 DNA reads TGCGCCAGCAGTCGACCAAACAGGAATTATGGCTACACCTTC. It specifies CASSRPNRNYGYTF.